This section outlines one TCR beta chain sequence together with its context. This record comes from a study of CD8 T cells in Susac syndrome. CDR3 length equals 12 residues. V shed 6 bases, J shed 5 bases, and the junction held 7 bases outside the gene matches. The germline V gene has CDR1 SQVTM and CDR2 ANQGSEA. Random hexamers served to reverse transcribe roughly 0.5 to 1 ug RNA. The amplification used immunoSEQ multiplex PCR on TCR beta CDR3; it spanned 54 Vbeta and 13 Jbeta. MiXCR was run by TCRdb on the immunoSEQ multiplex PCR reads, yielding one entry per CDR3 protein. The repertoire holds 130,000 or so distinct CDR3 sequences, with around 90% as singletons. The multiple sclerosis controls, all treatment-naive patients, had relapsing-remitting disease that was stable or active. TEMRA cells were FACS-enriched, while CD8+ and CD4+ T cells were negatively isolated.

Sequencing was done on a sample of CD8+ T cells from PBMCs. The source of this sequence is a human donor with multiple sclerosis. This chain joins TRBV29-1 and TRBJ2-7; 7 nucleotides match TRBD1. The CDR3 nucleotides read TGCAGCGTACTGACAGGGATCAACGAGCAGTACTTC. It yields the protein CSVLTGINEQYF.